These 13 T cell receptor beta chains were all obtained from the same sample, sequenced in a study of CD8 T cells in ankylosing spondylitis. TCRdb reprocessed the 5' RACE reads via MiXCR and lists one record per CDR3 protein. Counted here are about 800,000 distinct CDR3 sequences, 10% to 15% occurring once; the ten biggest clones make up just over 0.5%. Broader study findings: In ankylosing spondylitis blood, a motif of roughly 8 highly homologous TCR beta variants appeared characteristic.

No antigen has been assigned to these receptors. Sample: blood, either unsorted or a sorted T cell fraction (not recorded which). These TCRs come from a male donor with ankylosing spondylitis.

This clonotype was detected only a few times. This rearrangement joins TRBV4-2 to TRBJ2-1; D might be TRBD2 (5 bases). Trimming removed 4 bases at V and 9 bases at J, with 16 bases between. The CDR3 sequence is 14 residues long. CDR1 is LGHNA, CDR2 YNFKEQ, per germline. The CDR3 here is CASSPIVREGEQFF. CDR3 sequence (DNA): TGTGCCAGCAGCCCCATCGTCCGGGAAGGTGAGCAGTTCTTC.

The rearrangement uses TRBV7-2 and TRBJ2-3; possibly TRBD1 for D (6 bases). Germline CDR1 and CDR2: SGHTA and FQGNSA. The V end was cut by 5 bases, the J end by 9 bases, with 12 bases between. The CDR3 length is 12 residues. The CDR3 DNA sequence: TGTGCCAGCAGCCCTCCCGGGACAACGCAGTATTTT. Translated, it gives CASSPPGTTQYF.

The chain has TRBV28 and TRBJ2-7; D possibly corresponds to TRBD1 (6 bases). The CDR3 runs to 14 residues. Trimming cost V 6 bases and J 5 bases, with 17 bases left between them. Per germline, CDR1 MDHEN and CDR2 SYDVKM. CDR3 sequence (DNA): TGTGCCAGCAGATTACCGGGACAATTCCACGAGCAGTACTTC. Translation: CASRLPGQFHEQYF.

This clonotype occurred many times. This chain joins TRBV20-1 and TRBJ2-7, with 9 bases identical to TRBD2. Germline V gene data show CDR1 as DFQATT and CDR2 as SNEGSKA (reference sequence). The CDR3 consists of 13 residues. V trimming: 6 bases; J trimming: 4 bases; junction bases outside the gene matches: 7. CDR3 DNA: TGCAGTGCCCCAGCGGGAGGAACGTACGAGCAGTACTTC. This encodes CSAPAGGTYEQYF.

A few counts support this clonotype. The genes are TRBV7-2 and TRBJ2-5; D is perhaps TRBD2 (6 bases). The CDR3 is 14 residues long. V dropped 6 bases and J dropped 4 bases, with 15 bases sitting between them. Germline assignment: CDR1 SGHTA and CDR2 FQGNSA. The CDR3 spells CASSIFRGLETQYF. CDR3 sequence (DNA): TGTGCCAGCAGTATATTCCGGGGGTTAGAGACCCAGTACTTC.

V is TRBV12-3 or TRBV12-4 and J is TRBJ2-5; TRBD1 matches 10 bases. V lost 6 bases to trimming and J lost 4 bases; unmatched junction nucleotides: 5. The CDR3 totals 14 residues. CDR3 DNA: TGTGCCAGCAGAACGACAGGGGGCGGAGAGACCCAGTACTTC. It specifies CASRTTGGGETQYF.

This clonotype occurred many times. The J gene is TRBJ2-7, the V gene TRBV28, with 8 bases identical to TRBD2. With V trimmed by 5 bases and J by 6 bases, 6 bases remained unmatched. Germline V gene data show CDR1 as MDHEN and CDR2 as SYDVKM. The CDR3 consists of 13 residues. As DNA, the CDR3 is TGTGCCAGCAGTGGCGAGCGGGAGTCCGAGCAGTACTTC. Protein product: CASSGERESEQYF.

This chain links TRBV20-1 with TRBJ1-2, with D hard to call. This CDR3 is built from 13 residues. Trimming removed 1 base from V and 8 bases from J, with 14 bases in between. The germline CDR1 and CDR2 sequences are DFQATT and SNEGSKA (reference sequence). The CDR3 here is CSARAVQRAGYTF. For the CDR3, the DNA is TGCAGTGCTAGAGCCGTCCAGAGAGCAGGCTACACCTTC.

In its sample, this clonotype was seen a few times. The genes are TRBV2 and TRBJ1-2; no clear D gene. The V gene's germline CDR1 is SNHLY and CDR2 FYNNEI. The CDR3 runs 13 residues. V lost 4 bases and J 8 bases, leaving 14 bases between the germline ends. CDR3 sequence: CASSAKPTSGYTF. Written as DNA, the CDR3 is TGTGCCAGCAGTGCGAAGCCAACATCGGGCTACACCTTC.

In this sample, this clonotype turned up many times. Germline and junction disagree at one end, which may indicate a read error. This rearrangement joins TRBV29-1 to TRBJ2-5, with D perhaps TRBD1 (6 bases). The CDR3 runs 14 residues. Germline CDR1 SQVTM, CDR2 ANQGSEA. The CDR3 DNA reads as TGCAGCGCTGAAGACAGGACAGCCCAAGAGACCCAGTACTTC. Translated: CSAEDRTAQETQYF.

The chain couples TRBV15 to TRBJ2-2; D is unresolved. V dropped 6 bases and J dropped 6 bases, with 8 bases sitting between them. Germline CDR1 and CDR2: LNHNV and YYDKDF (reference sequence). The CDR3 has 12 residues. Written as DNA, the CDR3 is TGTGCCACCAGGCAGATCGCCGGGGAGCTGTTTTTT. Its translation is CATRQIAGELFF.

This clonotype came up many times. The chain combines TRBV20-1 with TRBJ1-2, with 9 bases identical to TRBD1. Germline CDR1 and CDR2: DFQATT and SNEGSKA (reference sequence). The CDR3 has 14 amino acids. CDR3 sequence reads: CRCVGQGDIYGYTF. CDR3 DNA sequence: TGCAGATGTGTGGGACAGGGAGATATCTATGGCTACACCTTC.

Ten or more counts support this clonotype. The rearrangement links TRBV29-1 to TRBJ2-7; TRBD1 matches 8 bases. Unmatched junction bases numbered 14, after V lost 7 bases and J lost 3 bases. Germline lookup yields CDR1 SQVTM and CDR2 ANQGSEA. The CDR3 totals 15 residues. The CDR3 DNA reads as TGCAGCGCTCGTCACCCCGGGACAGGAGACTACGAGCAGTACTTC. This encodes CSARHPGTGDYEQYF.